This note documents a single T cell receptor (beta chain) sequence. The antigen remains undetermined. This specimen belongs to a study of cytomegalovirus exposure and HLA in healthy donors. Study background: Sequencing of about 179 million T cells in an earlier analysis found 95 million to 120 million unique TCR beta sequences.

The PCR employed 60 Vbeta primers together with 13 Jbeta primers. Assay used: immunoSEQ multiplex PCR; TCRdb lists only in-frame clones, some missing. The table includes approximately 100,000 clones, more than 60% detected once. As for the donors, each was a healthy bone marrow donor. Looked up from germline, CDR1 is SNHLY and CDR2 is FYNNEI. The ends lost 8 bases at V and 5 bases at J; junction bases unmatched: 9. The CDR3 runs to 14 residues. Study-wide results and limits: In an earlier analysis, most TCR beta V segments were productive about 87% or about 30% of the time. Exclusion as indistinguishable affected some V segments, including TRBV6-2 and TRBV6-3.

V usage is TRBV2 and J usage is TRBJ2-3, with 8 bases fitting TRBD1. This TCR was sampled from a man aged 35 to 55 in good health and CMV-seronegative. Sequenced material: PBMCs. CDR3 in DNA: TGTGCCAGCCGGCTGCAGGGGGCTATAGATACGCAGTATTTT. Translation: CASRLQGAIDTQYF.